This T cell receptor (beta chain) is drawn from a study of T cell responses to AZD1222 COVID-19 vaccine. The CDR3 consists of 15 residues. V was clipped by 3 bases and J by 3 bases, with 13 bases between them. Germline V lookup: CDR1 SGDLS, CDR2 YYNGEE. Study-wide results and caveats: The donor cohort was predominantly white British with a female majority, and clonal diversity may have been underestimated. At baseline, just five to seven AZD1222 recipients tested seropositive.

Generated by immunoSEQ multiplex PCR, the TCRdb table keeps only in-frame clones and is missing some. The table records more than 70,000 clones, around 90% of them present only once. About this clone: Its antigen is as yet unknown.

The chain employs TRBV9 and TRBJ1-3; D may be TRBD1 (5 bases). This sample comprised peripheral blood, obtained on day 0 of MenACWY control vaccination. The TCR comes from an adult in good health. This CDR3 reads CASSARGDVGNTIYF. As DNA, the CDR3 is TGTGCCAGCAGCGCCCGTGGGGACGTTGGAAACACCATATATTTT.